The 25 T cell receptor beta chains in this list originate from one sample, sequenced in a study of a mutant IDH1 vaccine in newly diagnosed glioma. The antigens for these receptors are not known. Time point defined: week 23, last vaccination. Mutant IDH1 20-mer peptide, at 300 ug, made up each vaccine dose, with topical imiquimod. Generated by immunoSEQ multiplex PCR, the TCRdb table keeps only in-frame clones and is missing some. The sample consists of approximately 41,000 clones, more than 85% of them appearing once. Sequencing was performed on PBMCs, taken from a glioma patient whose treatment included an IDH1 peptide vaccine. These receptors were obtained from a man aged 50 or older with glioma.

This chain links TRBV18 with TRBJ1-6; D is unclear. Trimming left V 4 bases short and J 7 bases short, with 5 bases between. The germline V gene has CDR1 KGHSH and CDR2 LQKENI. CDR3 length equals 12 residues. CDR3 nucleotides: TGTGCCAGCTCACGGCCGAATTCACCCCTCCACTTT. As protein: CASSRPNSPLHF.

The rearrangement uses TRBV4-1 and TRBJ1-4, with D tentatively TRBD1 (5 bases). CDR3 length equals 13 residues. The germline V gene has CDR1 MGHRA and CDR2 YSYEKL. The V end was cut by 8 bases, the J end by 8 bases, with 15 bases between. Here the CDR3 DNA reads TGCGCCAGCCGCCGTTTTGGGGACGAAAAACTGTTTTTT. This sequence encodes CASRRFGDEKLFF.

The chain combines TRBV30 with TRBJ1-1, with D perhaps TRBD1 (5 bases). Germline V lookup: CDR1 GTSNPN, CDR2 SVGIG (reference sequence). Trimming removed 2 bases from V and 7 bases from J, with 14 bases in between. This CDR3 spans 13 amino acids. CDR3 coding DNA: TGTGCCTGGAGTTTGGGGGGTTTAGGTGAAGCTTTCTTT. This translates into CAWSLGGLGEAFF.

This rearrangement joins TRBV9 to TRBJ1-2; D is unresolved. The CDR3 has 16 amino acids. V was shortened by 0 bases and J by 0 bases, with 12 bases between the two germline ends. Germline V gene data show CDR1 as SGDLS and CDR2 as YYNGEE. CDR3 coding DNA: TGTGCCAGCAGCGTAGGCGAAGGGCTGTCTAACTATGGCTACACCTTC. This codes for CASSVGEGLSNYGYTF.

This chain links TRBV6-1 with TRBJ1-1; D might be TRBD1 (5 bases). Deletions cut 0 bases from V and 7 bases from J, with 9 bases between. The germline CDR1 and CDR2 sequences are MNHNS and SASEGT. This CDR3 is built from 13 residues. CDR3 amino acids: CASSEAGQGEAFF. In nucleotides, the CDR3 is TGTGCCAGCAGTGAAGCGGGGCAGGGTGAAGCTTTCTTT.

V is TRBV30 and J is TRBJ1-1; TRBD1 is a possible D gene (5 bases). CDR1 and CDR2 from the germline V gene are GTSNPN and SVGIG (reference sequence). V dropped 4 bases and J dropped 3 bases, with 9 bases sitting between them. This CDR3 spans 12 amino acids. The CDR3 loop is CAWTAGDTEAFF. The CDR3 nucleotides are TGTGCCTGGACCGCGGGGGACACTGAAGCTTTCTTT. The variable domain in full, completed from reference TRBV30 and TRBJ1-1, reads SQTIHQWPATLVQPVGSPLSLECTVEGTSNPNLYWYRQAAGRGLQLLFYSVGIGQISSEVPQNLSASRPQDRQFILSSKKLLLSDSGFYLCAWTAGDTEAFFGQGTRLTVV.

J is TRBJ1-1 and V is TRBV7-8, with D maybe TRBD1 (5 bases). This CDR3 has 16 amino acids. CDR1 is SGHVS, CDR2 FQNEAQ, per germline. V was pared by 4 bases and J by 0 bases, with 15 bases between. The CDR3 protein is CASSSRRDSMNTEAFF. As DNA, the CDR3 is TGTGCCAGCAGCTCCCGACGAGACAGCATGAACACTGAAGCTTTCTTT.

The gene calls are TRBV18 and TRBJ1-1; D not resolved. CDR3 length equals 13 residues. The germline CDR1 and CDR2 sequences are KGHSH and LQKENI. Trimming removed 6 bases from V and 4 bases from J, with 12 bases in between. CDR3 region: CASSQSPRTEAFF. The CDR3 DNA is TGTGCCAGCTCCCAATCACCTCGCACTGAAGCTTTCTTT.

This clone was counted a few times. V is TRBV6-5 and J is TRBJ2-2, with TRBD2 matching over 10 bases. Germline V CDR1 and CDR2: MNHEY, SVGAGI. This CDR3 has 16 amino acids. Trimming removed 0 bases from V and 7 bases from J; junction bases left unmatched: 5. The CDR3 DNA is TGTGCCAGCAGTTACTCTAGCGGGGGGCTGGGCGGGGAGCTGTTTTTT. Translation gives CASSYSSGGLGGELFF.

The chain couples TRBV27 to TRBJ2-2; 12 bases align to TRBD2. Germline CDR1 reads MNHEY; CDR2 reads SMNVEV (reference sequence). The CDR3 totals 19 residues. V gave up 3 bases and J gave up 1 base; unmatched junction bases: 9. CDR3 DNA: TGTGCCAGCAGTTTCCCGACTAGCGGGGGAGCCAAGAACACCGGGGAGCTGTTTTTT. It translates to CASSFPTSGGAKNTGELFF.

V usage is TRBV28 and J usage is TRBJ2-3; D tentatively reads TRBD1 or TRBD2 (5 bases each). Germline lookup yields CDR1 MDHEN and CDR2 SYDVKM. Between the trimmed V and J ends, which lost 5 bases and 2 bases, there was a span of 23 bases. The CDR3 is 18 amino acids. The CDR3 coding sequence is TGTGCCAGCAGTCTCCCCCGGGGCATGGGAACCCTCACAGATACGCAGTATTTT. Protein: CASSLPRGMGTLTDTQYF.

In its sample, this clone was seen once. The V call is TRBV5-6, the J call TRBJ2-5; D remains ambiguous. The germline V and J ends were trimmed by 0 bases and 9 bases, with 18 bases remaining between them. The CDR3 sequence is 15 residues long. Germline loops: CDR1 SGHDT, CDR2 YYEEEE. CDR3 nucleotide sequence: TGTGCCAGCAGCTTGGCGCCGGCCCCATCGGTTGCCCAGTACTTC. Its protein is CASSLAPAPSVAQYF.

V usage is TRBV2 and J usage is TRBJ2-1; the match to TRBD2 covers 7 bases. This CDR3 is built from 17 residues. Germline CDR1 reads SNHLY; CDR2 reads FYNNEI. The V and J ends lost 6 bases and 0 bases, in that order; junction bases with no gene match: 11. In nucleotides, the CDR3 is TGTGCCAGCAGCCGTTCAGCGGGACGGACCTCCTACAATGAGCAGTTCTTC. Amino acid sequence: CASSRSAGRTSYNEQFF. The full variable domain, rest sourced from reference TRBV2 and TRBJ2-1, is EPEVTQTPSHQVTQMGQEVILRCVPISNHLYFYWYRQILGQKVEFLVSFYNNEISEKSEIFDDQFSVERPDGSNFTLKIRSTKLEDSAMYFCASSRSAGRTSYNEQFFGPGTRLTVL.

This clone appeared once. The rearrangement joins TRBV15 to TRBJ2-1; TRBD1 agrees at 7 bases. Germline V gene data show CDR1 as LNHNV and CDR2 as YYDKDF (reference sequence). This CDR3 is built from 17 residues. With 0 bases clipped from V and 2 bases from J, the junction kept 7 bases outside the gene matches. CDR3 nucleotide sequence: TGTGCCACCAGCAGAGAAACGGGACAGCGAGCCTACAATGAGCAGTTCTTC. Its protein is CATSRETGQRAYNEQFF.

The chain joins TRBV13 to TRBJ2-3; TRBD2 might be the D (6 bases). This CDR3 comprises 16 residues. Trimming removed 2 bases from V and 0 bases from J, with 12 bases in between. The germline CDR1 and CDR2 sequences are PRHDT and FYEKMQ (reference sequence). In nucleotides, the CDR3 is TGTGCCAGCAGCTTAACCGCGGGACCTAGCACAGATACGCAGTATTTT. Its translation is CASSLTAGPSTDTQYF.

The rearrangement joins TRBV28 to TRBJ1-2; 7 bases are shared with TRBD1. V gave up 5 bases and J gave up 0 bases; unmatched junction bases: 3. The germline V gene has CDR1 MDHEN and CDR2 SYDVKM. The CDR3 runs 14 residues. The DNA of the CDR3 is TGTGCCAGCAGTGGGGGGACAGCTAACTATGGCTACACCTTC. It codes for CASSGGTANYGYTF.

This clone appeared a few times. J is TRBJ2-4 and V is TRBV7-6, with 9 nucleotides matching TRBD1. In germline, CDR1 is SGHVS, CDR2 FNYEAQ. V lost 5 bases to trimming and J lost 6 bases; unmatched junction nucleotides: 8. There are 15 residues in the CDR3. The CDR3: CASSPRPGQGNIQYF. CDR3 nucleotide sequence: TGTGCCAGCAGCCCGCGTCCGGGACAGGGAAACATTCAGTACTTC.

CDR3 sequence: CASSDLTGGRNQPQHF. Written as DNA, the CDR3 is TGCGCCAGCAGTGACCTAACAGGGGGCCGGAATCAGCCCCAGCATTTT. The chain joins TRBV10-2 to TRBJ1-5; 9 bases are shared with TRBD1. Unmatched junction bases numbered 7, after V lost 3 bases and J lost 4 bases. This CDR3 is 16 amino acids long. The V gene's germline CDR1 is WSHSY and CDR2 SAAADI.

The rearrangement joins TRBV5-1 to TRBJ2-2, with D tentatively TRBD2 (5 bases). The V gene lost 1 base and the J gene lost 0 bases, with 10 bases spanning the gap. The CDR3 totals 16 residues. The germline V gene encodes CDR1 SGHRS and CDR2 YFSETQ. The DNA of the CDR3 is TGCGCCAGCAGCTTGTTTCCGGGGTCGAACACCGGGGAGCTGTTTTTT. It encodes CASSLFPGSNTGELFF.

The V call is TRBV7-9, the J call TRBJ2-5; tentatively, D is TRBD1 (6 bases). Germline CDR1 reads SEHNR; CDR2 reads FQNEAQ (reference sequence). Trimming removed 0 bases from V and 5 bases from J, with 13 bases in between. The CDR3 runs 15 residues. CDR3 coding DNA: TGTGCCAGCAGCTTAGCCGGGCCGAGGGGGGAGACCCAGTACTTC. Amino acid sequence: CASSLAGPRGETQYF.

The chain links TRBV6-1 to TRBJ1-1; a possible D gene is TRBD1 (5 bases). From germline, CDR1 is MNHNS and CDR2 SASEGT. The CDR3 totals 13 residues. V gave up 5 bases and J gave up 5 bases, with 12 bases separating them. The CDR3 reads CASSPGPWTEAFF. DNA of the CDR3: TGTGCCAGCAGTCCGGGGCCCTGGACTGAAGCTTTCTTT.

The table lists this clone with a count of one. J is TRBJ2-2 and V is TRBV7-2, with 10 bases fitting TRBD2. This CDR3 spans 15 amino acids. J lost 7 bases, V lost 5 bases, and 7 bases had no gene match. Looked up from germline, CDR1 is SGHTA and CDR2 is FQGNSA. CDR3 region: CASSTQRGGNGELFF. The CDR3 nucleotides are TGTGCCAGCAGCACCCAGCGGGGGGGCAACGGGGAGCTGTTTTTT.

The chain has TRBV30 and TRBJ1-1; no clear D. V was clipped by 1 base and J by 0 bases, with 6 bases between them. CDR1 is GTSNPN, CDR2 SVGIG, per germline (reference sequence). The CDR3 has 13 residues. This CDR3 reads CAWSEQMNTEAFF. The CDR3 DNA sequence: TGTGCCTGGAGTGAACAGATGAACACTGAAGCTTTCTTT.

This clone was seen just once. For the CDR3, the DNA is TGTGCCAGCAGGCGCGTAGAGACAGATACGCAGTATTTT. Translated, it gives CASRRVETDTQYF. The chain is built from TRBV6-5 and TRBJ2-3, with unresolved D. Per the germline V gene, CDR1 is MNHEY and CDR2 is SVGAGI. The CDR3 sequence is 13 residues long. The ends were cut back, 6 bases at V and 3 bases at J, with 10 bases in the middle.

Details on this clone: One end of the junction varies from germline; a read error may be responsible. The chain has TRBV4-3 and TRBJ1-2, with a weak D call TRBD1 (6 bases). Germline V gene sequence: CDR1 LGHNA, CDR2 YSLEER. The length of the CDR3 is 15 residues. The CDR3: CASSQASYGDLDRIF. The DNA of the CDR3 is TGCGCCAGCAGCCAGGCCTCTTACGGAGACCTTGACAGGATCTTC.